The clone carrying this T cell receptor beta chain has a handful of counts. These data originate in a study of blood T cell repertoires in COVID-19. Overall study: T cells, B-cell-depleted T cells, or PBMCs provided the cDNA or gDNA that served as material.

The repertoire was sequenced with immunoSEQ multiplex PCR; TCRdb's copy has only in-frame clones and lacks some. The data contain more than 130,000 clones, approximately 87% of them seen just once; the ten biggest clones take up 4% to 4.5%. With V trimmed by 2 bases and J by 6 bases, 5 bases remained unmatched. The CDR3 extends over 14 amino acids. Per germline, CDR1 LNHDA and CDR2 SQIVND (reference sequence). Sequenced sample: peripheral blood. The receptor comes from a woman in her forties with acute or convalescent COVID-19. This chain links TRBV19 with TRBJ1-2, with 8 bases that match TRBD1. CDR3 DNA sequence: TGTGCCAGTAGTATATTAGCAGGGGGCCATGGCTACACCTTC. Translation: CASSILAGGHGYTF. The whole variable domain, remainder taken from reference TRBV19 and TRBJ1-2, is DGGITQSPKYLFRKEGQNVTLSCEQNLNHDAMYWYRQDPGQGLRLIYYSQIVNDFQKGDIAEGYSVSREKKESFPLTVTSAQKNPTAFYLCASSILAGGHGYTFGSGTRLTVV.